In this sample, the clone carrying this T cell receptor (beta chain) turned up a few times. As yet, its antigen is unknown. The data derive from a study of CD8 T cells in ankylosing spondylitis. Overall study results and limits: Disease-linked clones bore a CD8+ phenotype, appearing relatively rarely in peripheral blood. Disease-associated clones were reportedly significantly overrepresented in matched ankylosing spondylitis synovial fluid. About 8 highly homologous variants made up a TCR beta motif, and this motif appeared characteristic of ankylosing spondylitis blood.

Germline values: CDR1 ENHRY, CDR2 SYGVKD. The CDR3 runs to 13 residues. The V end was cut by 10 bases, the J end by 2 bases, with 12 bases between. 5'-RACE, quantitative and with molecular barcodes, yielded the TCR beta libraries. TCRdb independently ran MiXCR on the 5' RACE reads; one entry per CDR3 protein. The sample records around 890,000 distinct CDR3 sequences, about 12% being singletons. The chain has TRBV10-3 and TRBJ1-3; TRBD1 is a possible D gene (6 bases). Sequencing was done on a sample of blood, either unsorted or a sorted T cell fraction (not recorded which). This TCR was sampled from a male donor with ankylosing spondylitis. The CDR3 nucleotides read TGTGCCACCTACGGGGGGCCTGGAAACACCATATATTTT. This translates into CATYGGPGNTIYF.